The 9 T cell receptor beta chains listed next were all sequenced from one sample in a study of shared clonotypes between healthy human individuals. Sequenced by immunoSEQ multiplex PCR; TCRdb stores in-frame clones only, minus some. The sample yields fewer than 1.4 million clones, about four fifths seen once. The sample consisted of memory CD4+ T cells from PBMCs. As to subset: CD45RA-negative fraction. These receptors all come from a man aged 18-30 years in good health. Some clones in this sample may be carry-over from other donors' samples.

The V gene is TRBV9, the J gene TRBJ2-5, with 13 nucleotides matching TRBD2. Germline loops: CDR1 SGDLS, CDR2 YYNGEE. With V trimmed by 5 bases and J by 5 bases, 6 bases remained unmatched. This CDR3 contains 15 residues. The CDR3 nucleotides read TGTGCCAGCAGTGTACCGGGACTAGCGGGGGAGACCCAGTACTTC. As protein: CASSVPGLAGETQYF.

The J gene is TRBJ2-7, the V gene TRBV28; TRBD1 agrees at 9 bases. Germline V gene sequence: CDR1 MDHEN, CDR2 SYDVKM. The CDR3 totals 19 residues. The trim removed 5 bases at V and 9 bases at J, leaving 26 bases unmatched. The CDR3 DNA reads as TGTGCCAGCAGTCCTTCGTTTTTCCAGGGCGGAGACAGGGGGATTGCGCAGTACTTC. Protein: CASSPSFFQGGDRGIAQYF.

The J gene is TRBJ2-2, the V gene TRBV25-1; D not resolved. This CDR3 comprises 14 residues. Per germline, CDR1 MGHDK and CDR2 SYGVNS. V was trimmed by 3 bases and J by 7 bases, leaving 12 bases between them. Here the CDR3 DNA reads TGTGCCAGCAGTGAGGGATTTCCGCGCGGGGAGCTGTTTTTT. Translation gives CASSEGFPRGELFF.

A single count supports this clone. The chain combines TRBV7-3 with TRBJ2-1, with TRBD2 matching over 10 bases. CDR1 and CDR2 from the germline V gene are SGHTA and FQGTGA. The CDR3 is 15 residues long. J gave up 3 bases and V 5 bases, and 4 bases lay outside the gene matches. DNA of the CDR3: TGTGCCAGCAGCCCTCTAGCGGGGGACTACAATGAGCAGTTCTTC. The encoded protein is CASSPLAGDYNEQFF.

The CDR3, as DNA: TGTGCCAGCAGCCCCACCACCGGGAAAGGGCCCGAGCAGTACTTC. This codes for CASSPTTGKGPEQYF. The rearrangement joins TRBV4-2 to TRBJ2-7, with a possible D match to TRBD2 (5 bases). The CDR3 runs to 15 residues. V was pared by 4 bases and J by 6 bases, with 19 bases between. Germline V gene sequence: CDR1 LGHNA, CDR2 YNFKEQ.

Details on this clone: The same CDR3 can be traced to other DNA sequences in this sample. The genes are TRBV29-1 and TRBJ2-7; 7 bases match TRBD1. The CDR3 is 13 amino acids. Germline trimming cut 1 base from V and 4 bases from J; bases unmatched to any gene: 4. Germline V gene data show CDR1 as SQVTM and CDR2 as ANQGSEA. CDR3 amino acids: CSVEGQGGYEQYF. The CDR3 DNA follows: TGCAGCGTTGAAGGACAGGGCGGGTACGAGCAGTACTTC.

To note about this clone: Other DNA variants within this sample encode the same CDR3. V gene TRBV30 combines with J gene TRBJ2-3; D is uncertain. The CDR3 has 12 amino acids. Germline CDR1 is GTSNPN and CDR2 is SVGIG (reference sequence). Trimming pared 0 bases from V and 6 bases from J, leaving 7 bases between. The CDR3 here is CAWSVRPDTQYF. CDR3 bases: TGTGCCTGGAGTGTACGTCCCGATACGCAGTATTTT.

The V gene is TRBV6-5, the J gene TRBJ2-7; 7 bases line up with TRBD2. CDR1 is MNHEY, CDR2 SVGAGI, per germline. The CDR3 has 14 residues. V lost 8 bases and J lost 6; bases outside the gene matches: 13. CDR3 sequence reads: CASGKRESLREQYF. DNA of the CDR3: TGTGCCAGCGGGAAGCGGGAATCACTCCGCGAGCAGTACTTC.

V and J are TRBV2 and TRBJ2-5; D is possibly TRBD1 (6 bases). Trimming pared 4 bases from V and 3 bases from J, leaving 12 bases between. CDR3 length: 14 residues. The germline V gene encodes CDR1 SNHLY and CDR2 FYNNEI. The CDR3 nucleotides are TGTGCCAGCAGTGTTATTCCAGGGGAAGAGACCCAGTACTTC. It encodes CASSVIPGEETQYF.